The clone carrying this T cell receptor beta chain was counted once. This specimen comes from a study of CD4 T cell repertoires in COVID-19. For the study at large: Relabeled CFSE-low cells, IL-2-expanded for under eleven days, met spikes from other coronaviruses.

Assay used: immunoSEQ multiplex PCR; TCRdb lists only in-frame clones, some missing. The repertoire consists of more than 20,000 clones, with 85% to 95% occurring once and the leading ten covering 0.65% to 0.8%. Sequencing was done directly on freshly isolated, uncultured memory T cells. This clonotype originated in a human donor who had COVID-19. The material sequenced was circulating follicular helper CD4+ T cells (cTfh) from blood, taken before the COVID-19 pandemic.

The CDR3 DNA reads as TGCGCCAGCAAACCACTCACAGGGATCCACGAGCAGTACTTC. Its translation is CASKPLTGIHEQYF. V gene TRBV5-1 combines with J gene TRBJ2-7, with D perhaps matching TRBD1 (6 bases). The CDR3 length is 14 residues. V dropped 6 bases and J dropped 5 bases, with 18 bases sitting between them. From germline, CDR1 is SGHRS and CDR2 YFSETQ.